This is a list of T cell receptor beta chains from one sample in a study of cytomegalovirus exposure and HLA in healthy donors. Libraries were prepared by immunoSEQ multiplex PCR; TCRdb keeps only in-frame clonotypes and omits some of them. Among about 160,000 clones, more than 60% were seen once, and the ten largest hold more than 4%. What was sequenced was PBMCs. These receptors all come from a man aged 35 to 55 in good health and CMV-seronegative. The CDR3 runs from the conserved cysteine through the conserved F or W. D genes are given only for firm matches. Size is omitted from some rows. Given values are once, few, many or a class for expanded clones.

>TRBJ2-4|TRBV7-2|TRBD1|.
CASSFGQGSNIQYF
TGTGCCAGCAGCTTCGGACAGGGCTCAAACATTCAGTACTTC
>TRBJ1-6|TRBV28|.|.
CASNPAQGPLHF
TGTGCCAGCAATCCCGCCCAGGGTCCCCTCCACTTT
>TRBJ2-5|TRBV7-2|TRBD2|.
CASGLTSGGSETQYF
TGTGCCAGCGGTTTGACTAGCGGGGGGTCTGAGACCCAGTACTTC
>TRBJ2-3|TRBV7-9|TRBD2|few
CASSSRRLAGDDTQYF
TGTGCCAGCAGCTCTAGAAGGCTAGCGGGGGACGATACGCAGTATTTT
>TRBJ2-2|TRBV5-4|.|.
CASSLVGTHTGELFF
TGTGCCAGCAGCTTGGTAGGGACTCACACCGGGGAGCTGTTTTTT
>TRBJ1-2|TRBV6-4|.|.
CASSAYRESTGYTF
TGTGCCAGCAGTGCCTACAGGGAATCGACCGGCTACACCTTC
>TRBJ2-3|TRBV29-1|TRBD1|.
CSVAGGMTDTQYF
TGCAGCGTTGCAGGGGGCATGACAGATACGCAGTATTTT
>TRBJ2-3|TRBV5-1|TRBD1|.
CASSLYTGGPGTDTQYF
TGCGCCAGCAGCTTATACACAGGGGGCCCGGGCACAGATACGCAGTATTTT
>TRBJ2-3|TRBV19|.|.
CASTGDYTDTQYF
TGTGCCAGTACCGGGGATTACACAGATACGCAGTATTTT
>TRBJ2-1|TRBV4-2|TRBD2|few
CASSQDQTSGRFF
TGTGCCAGCAGCCAAGATCAGACTAGCGGACGGTTCTTC
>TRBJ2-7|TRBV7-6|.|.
CASSPRAVKAGIRYEQYF
TGTGCCAGCAGCCCGAGGGCGGTTAAGGCGGGGATAAGGTACGAGCAGTACTTC
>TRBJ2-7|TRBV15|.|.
CATSRPWGESEQYF
TGTGCCACCAGCAGACCTTGGGGGGAAAGCGAGCAGTACTTC
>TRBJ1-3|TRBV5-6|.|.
CASSLTGSSGNTIYF
TGTGCCAGCAGCCTTACAGGGAGCTCTGGAAACACCATATATTTT
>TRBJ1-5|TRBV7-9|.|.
CASSLGQNNQPQHF
TGTGCCAGCAGCTTAGGGCAGAACAATCAGCCCCAGCATTTT
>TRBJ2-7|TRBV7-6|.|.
CASSPGLLTYEQYF
TGTGCCAGCAGCCCGGGTCTCTTGACCTACGAGCAGTACTTC
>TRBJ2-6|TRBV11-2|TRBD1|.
CASSFLGTGVTGANVLTF
TGTGCCAGCAGCTTTCTCGGGACAGGTGTGACTGGGGCCAACGTCCTGACTTTC
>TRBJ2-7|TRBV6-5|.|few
CASRQGPLSYEQYF
TGTGCCAGCAGGCAGGGGCCGCTCTCCTACGAGCAGTACTTC
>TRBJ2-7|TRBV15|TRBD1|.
CATSPGAGGNEQYF
TGTGCCACCAGCCCAGGGGCAGGGGGAAACGAGCAGTACTTC
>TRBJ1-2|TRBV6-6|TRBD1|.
CASTQGTGGNYGYTF
TGTGCCAGCACCCAAGGGACAGGGGGTAACTATGGCTACACCTTC
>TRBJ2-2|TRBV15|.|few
CATSSRQENTGELFF
TGTGCCACCAGCTCCCGACAGGAGAACACCGGGGAGCTGTTTTTT
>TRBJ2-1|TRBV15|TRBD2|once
CATSRDGRGGNNEQFF
TGTGCCACCAGCAGAGATGGGCGGGGGGGCAACAATGAGCAGTTCTTC
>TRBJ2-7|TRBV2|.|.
CASSEGGDDEQYF
TGTGCCAGCAGTGAGGGCGGGGACGACGAGCAGTACTTC
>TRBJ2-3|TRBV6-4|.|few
CASSDSETDTQYF
TGTGCCAGCAGTGACTCGGAGACAGATACGCAGTATTTT
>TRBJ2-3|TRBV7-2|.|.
CASSLAPTPSGDTQYF
TGTGCCAGCAGCTTAGCGCCTACCCCAAGCGGAGATACGCAGTATTTT
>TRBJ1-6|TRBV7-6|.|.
CASSSTGNSPLHF
TGTGCCAGCAGTTCTACAGGGAATTCACCCCTCCACTTT
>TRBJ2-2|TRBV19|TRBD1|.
CASRVGQGAYGELFF
TGTGCCAGTAGGGTAGGACAGGGGGCGTACGGGGAGCTGTTTTTT
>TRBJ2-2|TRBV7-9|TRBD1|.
CASSLYRDSTGELFF
TGTGCCAGCAGCCTTTACCGGGACAGCACCGGGGAGCTGTTTTTT
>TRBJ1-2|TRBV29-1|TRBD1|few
CSVQTGDGYTF
TGCAGCGTTCAGACAGGGGATGGCTACACCTTC
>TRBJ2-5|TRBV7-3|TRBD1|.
CASSSKDRVSMETQYF
TGTGCCAGCAGCTCAAAGGACAGGGTGAGTATGGAGACCCAGTACTTC
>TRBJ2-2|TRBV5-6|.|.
CASSLLSLRVVGELFF
TGTGCCAGCAGCTTGTTGTCTCTTCGCGTCGTCGGGGAGCTGTTTTTT
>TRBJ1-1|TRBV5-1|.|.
CASSLTNRGTEAFF
TGCGCCAGCAGCTTGACTAATCGAGGCACTGAAGCTTTCTTT
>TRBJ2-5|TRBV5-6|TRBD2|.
CASSLAGGGVVETQYF
TGTGCCAGCAGCTTGGCCGGGGGGGGCGTGGTAGAGACCCAGTACTTC
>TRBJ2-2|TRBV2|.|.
CASTGAPGTGELFF
TGTGCCAGCACAGGGGCCCCGGGCACCGGGGAGCTGTTTTTT
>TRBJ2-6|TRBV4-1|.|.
CASSQEGGVGANVLTF
TGCGCCAGCAGCCAAGAAGGAGGGGTCGGGGCCAACGTCCTGACTTTC
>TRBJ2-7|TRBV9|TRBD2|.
CASSAGGSAYEQYF
TGTGCCAGCAGCGCCGGGGGGTCAGCCTACGAGCAGTACTTC
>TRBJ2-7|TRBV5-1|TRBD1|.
CASSTEGQGLPSYEQYF
TGCGCCAGCAGCACCGAAGGACAGGGGCTACCCTCCTACGAGCAGTACTTC